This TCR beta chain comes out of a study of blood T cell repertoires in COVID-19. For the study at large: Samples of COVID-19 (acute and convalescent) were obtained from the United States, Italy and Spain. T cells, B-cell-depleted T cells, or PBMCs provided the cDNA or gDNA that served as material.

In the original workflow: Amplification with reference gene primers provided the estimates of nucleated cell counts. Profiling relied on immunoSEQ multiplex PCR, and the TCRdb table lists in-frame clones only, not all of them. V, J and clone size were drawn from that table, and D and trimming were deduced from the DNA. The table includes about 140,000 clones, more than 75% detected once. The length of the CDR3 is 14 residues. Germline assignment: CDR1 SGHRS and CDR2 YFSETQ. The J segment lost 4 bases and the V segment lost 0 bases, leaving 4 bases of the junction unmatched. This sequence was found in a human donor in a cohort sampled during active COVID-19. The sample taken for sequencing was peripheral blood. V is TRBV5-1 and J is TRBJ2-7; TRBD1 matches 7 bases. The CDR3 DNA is TGCGCCAGCAGCTTGGTTGCAGGGGGTTACGAGCAGTACTTC. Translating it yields CASSLVAGGYEQYF.